The 19 T cell receptor beta chains in this list originate from one sample, sequenced in a study of control samples from healthy donors and cancer patients. Data came from immunoSEQ multiplex PCR; TCRdb stores just in-frame clones and leaves some out. The table has some 70,000 clones, 75% to 85% seen once. The sequenced sample was blood. All receptors derive from a man in his sixties in good health.

The rearrangement uses TRBV6-2 or TRBV6-3 and TRBJ2-3; 10 bases map to TRBD2. The CDR3 consists of 16 residues. Germline V gene sequence: CDR1 MNHEY, CDR2 SVGEGT. The junction had 7 bases not matched to a gene; V was cut back by 0 bases and J by 7 bases. CDR3 DNA sequence: TGTGCCAGCAGTTACTCGCGAACTAGCGGGATTAATACGCAGTATTTT. It translates to CASSYSRTSGINTQYF.

The chain has TRBV11-2 and TRBJ2-5; perhaps TRBD2 as D (6 bases). This CDR3 region has 11 residues. V lost 4 bases and J lost 11, with 11 bases in between. CDR1 and CDR2 from the germline V gene are SGHAT and FQNNGV. The CDR3 DNA reads as TGTGCCAGCAGCTCCGGGACTCGACAGTACTTC. Translated: CASSSGTRQYF. The whole variable domain, filled in from reference TRBV11-2 and TRBJ2-5, reads EAGVAQSPRYKIIEKRQSVAFWCNPISGHATLYWYQQILGQGPKLLIQFQNNGVVDDSQLPKDRFSAERLKGVDSTLKIQPAKLEDSAVYLCASSSGTRQYFGPGTRLLVL.

The rearrangement uses TRBV11-2 and TRBJ2-6; D call uncertain. Trimming stripped 4 bases from V and 4 bases from J, with 11 bases between. Germline V CDR1 and CDR2: SGHAT, FQNNGV. The CDR3 contains 15 residues. The chain's CDR3 is CASSSQRPGANVLTF. CDR3 DNA: TGTGCCAGCAGCTCCCAACGCCCCGGGGCCAACGTCCTGACTTTC.

This clone is medium-sized in the sample. The chain employs TRBV27 and TRBJ2-7; TRBD2 aligns across 13 bases. V shed 6 bases, J shed 5 bases, and the junction held 1 base outside the gene matches. The CDR3 is 13 residues long. CDR1 and CDR2 from the germline V gene are MNHEY and SMNVEV (reference sequence). The CDR3 region has the DNA TGTGCCAGCAGACTAGCGGGAGGGAACGAGCAGTACTTC. Translation gives CASRLAGGNEQYF.

This chain links TRBV6-5 with TRBJ2-1; TRBD2 is a possible D gene (6 bases). Germline CDR1 MNHEY, CDR2 SVGAGI. CDR3 length: 14 amino acids. V lost 4 bases and J 10 bases, leaving 17 bases between the germline ends. In DNA form, the CDR3 reads TGTGCCAGCAGTTCGCCTAAAGCGGGCGGGGAGCAGTTCTTC. It translates to CASSSPKAGGEQFF.

The chain carries TRBV12-3 or TRBV12-4 and TRBJ2-5, with D uncertain. The CDR3 extends over 12 amino acids. V was clipped by 1 base and J by 5 bases, with 5 bases between them. The CDR3 DNA reads as TGTGCCAGCAGTTTAGGGTATGAGACCCAGTACTTC. Amino acid sequence: CASSLGYETQYF.

This clone was observed at least ten times. This chain joins TRBV11-2 and TRBJ1-2; 9 bases align to TRBD1. The germline CDR1 and CDR2 sequences are SGHAT and FQNNGV. The V segment lost 5 bases and the J segment 0 bases; nucleotides outside the gene matches: 10. There are 17 residues in the CDR3. CDR3 protein: CASSRTTQGAANYGYTF. For the CDR3, the DNA is TGTGCCAGCAGCCGAACTACACAGGGGGCGGCTAACTATGGCTACACCTTC.

The chain carries TRBV5-1 and TRBJ1-1, with 7 bases fitting TRBD1. V trimming: 0 bases; J trimming: 1 base; junction bases outside the gene matches: 0. CDR3 length equals 14 residues. Germline V gene sequence: CDR1 SGHRS, CDR2 YFSETQ. In DNA form, the CDR3 reads TGCGCCAGCAGCTTGGAGGGGGCGAACACTGAAGCTTTCTTT. This sequence encodes CASSLEGANTEAFF. Using reference TRBV5-1 and TRBJ1-1 for the parts outside the CDR3, the full variable domain is KAGVTQTPRYLIKTRGQQVTLSCSPISGHRSVSWYQQTPGQGLQFLFEYFSETQRNKGNFPGRFSGRQFSNSRSEMNVSTLELGDSALYLCASSLEGANTEAFFGQGTRLTVV.

The rearrangement joins TRBV5-1 to TRBJ1-5; no firm D call. Germline lookup yields CDR1 SGHRS and CDR2 YFSETQ. V gave up 0 bases and J gave up 5 bases, with 12 bases separating them. This CDR3 is 15 amino acids long. This chain's CDR3 is CASSLGAGRYQPQHF. CDR3 nucleotide sequence: TGCGCCAGCAGCTTGGGGGCGGGGAGGTATCAGCCCCAGCATTTT.

The CDR3 reads CASWPSAQYF. CDR3 DNA sequence: TGTGCCTCGTGGCCCTCGGCCCAGTACTTC. This chain links TRBV30 with TRBJ2-5; no firm D call. The CDR3 has 10 amino acids. CDR1 is GTSNPN, CDR2 SVGIG, per germline (reference sequence). The ends were cut back, 7 bases at V and 9 bases at J, with 12 bases in the middle.

The chain carries TRBV7-9 and TRBJ2-5, with D possibly matching TRBD1 (6 bases). The CDR3 has 18 amino acids. Trimming took off 6 bases at V and 0 bases at J, with 23 bases between the two ends. CDR1 is SEHNR, CDR2 FQNEAQ, per germline (reference sequence). The CDR3 is CASSFKGGSTSYQETQYF. Here the CDR3 DNA reads TGTGCCAGCAGTTTTAAAGGGGGTAGCACCTCGTACCAAGAGACCCAGTACTTC. The full variable domain, completed using reference TRBV7-9 and TRBJ2-5, is DTGVSQNPRHKITKRGQNVTFRCDPISEHNRLYWYRQTLGQGPEFLTYFQNEAQLEKSRLLSDRFSAERPKGSFSTLEIQRTEQGDSAMYLCASSFKGGSTSYQETQYFGPGTRLLVL.

This chain connects TRBV19 to TRBJ1-2; a weak D match, TRBD1 (6 bases). The V end was cut by 3 bases, the J end by 4 bases, with 15 bases between. The CDR3 extends over 15 amino acids. Germline V gives CDR1 LNHDA, CDR2 SQIVND (reference sequence). The CDR3 protein is CASSIQSGGRYGYTF. The CDR3 DNA is TGTGCCAGTAGTATTCAAAGTGGGGGGCGCTATGGCTACACCTTC.

The CDR3 loop reads CASSLGTEGGYTF. CDR3 DNA sequence: TGTGCCAGCAGCTTAGGGACTGAAGGAGGCTACACCTTC. The chain links TRBV7-2 to TRBJ1-2; no clear D gene. CDR3 length: 13 amino acids. The V and J ends lost 1 base and 8 bases respectively, with 11 bases between them. Per germline, CDR1 SGHTA and CDR2 FQGNSA.

The genes are TRBV7-9 and TRBJ1-1; possibly TRBD1 for D (5 bases). V was pared by 5 bases and J by 1 base, with 11 bases between. The CDR3 loop spans 14 amino acids. The germline V gene encodes CDR1 SEHNR and CDR2 FQNEAQ (reference sequence). CDR3: CASSPRGGNTEAFF. The CDR3 DNA sequence: TGTGCCAGCAGCCCTCGTGGGGGGAACACTGAAGCTTTCTTT.

The chain links TRBV6-6 to TRBJ1-2; D is unclear. Germline CDR1 and CDR2: MNHNY and SVGAGI (reference sequence). V lost 5 bases, J lost 8 bases, and 15 bases lay in between. This CDR3 spans 13 amino acids. CDR3 nucleotides: TGTGCCAGCAGTCAGAGCGAGGGCTACGGCTACACCTTC. This encodes CASSQSEGYGYTF.

The rearrangement uses TRBV3-1 (or the pseudogene TRBV3-2) and TRBJ1-6, with TRBD1 matching 7 bases. CDR1 and CDR2 (germline): LGHDT, YNNKEL (reference sequence). The length of the CDR3 is 14 residues. V dropped 4 bases and J dropped 9; count of bases not matched to a gene: 6. CDR3 protein: CASSRGQAGSPLHF. The CDR3 nucleotides are TGTGCCAGCAGCCGTGGACAGGCAGGTTCACCCCTCCACTTT.

The V and J genes are TRBV7-2 and TRBJ2-7, with D perhaps matching TRBD2 (5 bases). The V end lost 4 bases, the J end lost 6 bases, and 16 bases lay between the germline ends. Germline CDR1 SGHTA, CDR2 FQGNSA. The CDR3 has 14 residues. CDR3 nucleotides: TGTGCCAGCAGCTCCCCGCCGCGGGCCTTCGAGCAGTACTTC. Amino acid sequence: CASSSPPRAFEQYF.

The chain carries TRBV6-2 or TRBV6-3 and TRBJ2-7; D remains ambiguous. V was cut by 1 base and J by 2 bases, with 9 bases left in between. The CDR3 has 14 residues. CDR1 and CDR2 (germline): MNHEY, SVGEGT. CDR3 in amino acids: CASSYYGEPYEQYF. CDR3 nucleotides: TGTGCCAGCAGTTACTATGGGGAACCCTACGAGCAGTACTTC.

The chain has TRBV7-9 and TRBJ1-5; 9 bases match TRBD1. The CDR3 has 14 amino acids. V dropped 4 bases and J dropped 7; count of bases not matched to a gene: 5. The germline V gene has CDR1 SEHNR and CDR2 FQNEAQ (reference sequence). CDR3 nucleotides: TGTGCCAGCAGCTGGGGACAGGGAGCCCAGCCCCAGCATTTT. Amino acid sequence: CASSWGQGAQPQHF. Based on the CDR3 plus reference TRBV7-9 and TRBJ1-5, the full variable domain is DTGVSQNPRHKITKRGQNVTFRCDPISEHNRLYWYRQTLGQGPEFLTYFQNEAQLEKSRLLSDRFSAERPKGSFSTLEIQRTEQGDSAMYLCASSWGQGAQPQHFGDGTRLSIL.